This T cell receptor beta chain was recovered during a study of blood T cell repertoires in COVID-19 (TCRdb year 2020). Regarding the research as a whole: The collaborator samples originated in the United States, Italy and Spain and spanned the acute and convalescent phases of COVID-19. The material from the prospective study consisted of cDNA or gDNA derived from T cells, B-cell-depleted T cells, or PBMCs. Subjects who had been exposed to COVID-19, were actively infected with it, or had recovered from it provided the deeply sampled blood TCRbeta repertoires that made up the dataset. The repertoires were released in a freely available public database intended as a resource for research on the immune response to SARS-CoV-2. The samples were drawn from two sources: the first 160 participants of the ongoing ImmuneRACE study, and 1,200 or so subjects contributed by 6 global collaborators. Nearly every sample came with metadata listing a de-identified subject ID, COVID-19 status, age in years and sex. HLA class I and class II types, where available, came from metadata supplied by the sample provider rather than from assay-based typing.

A remark on this clone: Its antigen target is currently unknown. Base qualities are missing; no much larger clone stands one base away.

Whole blood was collected in K2EDTA tubes by collaborating institutions according to the institutions' own protocols. For TCRbeta analysis, collaborator samples were shipped as frozen whole blood, as isolated PBMCs, or as DNA extracted from either sample type. TCRbeta CDR3 regions were amplified from genomic DNA by means of the immunoSEQ Assay, a bias-controlled multiplex PCR. As for the original processing: The number of nucleated cells in each sample was estimated from the amplification of reference gene primers within the assay. Sequence reads were collapsed and filtered to measure the absolute abundance of every unique TCRbeta CDR3 rearrangement. For each sample, productive Simpson clonality was calculated as the square root of Simpson's diversity index across productive rearrangements. In its TCRdb copy, this immuneACCESS table keeps in-frame sequences only and misses some clones. Where compared with another copy, unresolved V genes explain less than half of these, and the others have no known cause. The DNA gave D and trimming, while V, J and clone size come from that table. The table for this sample lists more than 75,000 clones; 84% of them were counted only once. The top ten hold around 13% of the sample.

Study-level results and caveats: How much clinical and demographic metadata was included differed by source and by participant, and the metadata was provided uncurated.

The germline V gene provides CDR1 MDHEN and CDR2 SYDVKM. The junction shows trimming of 5 bases on V and 3 bases on J, and the gene matches do not reach 15 bases of it. The CDR3 covers 18 residues, taking in both the cysteine and the phenylalanine. Of the read, only the CDR3 DNA is kept; its 54 bases are in frame from base 1. This clonotype was obtained from a human donor in a cohort sampled during active COVID-19. The material sequenced was peripheral blood. This chain is built from TRBV28 and TRBJ2-7; 11 of the junction bases match TRBD1. The nucleotides are TGTGCCAGCAGTGGATCTCCGGGACAGGGGGGGCCAGGCTACGAGCAGTACTTC. Protein translation: CASSGSPGQGGPGYEQYF.